This is a list of T cell receptor beta chains from one sample in a study of Graves' ophthalmopathy and Graves' hyperthyroidism. Each CDR3 protein gets one entry after TCRdb re-called the multiplex PCR reads with MiXCR. The sample consists of some 400,000 distinct CDR3 sequences, roughly 18% of them appearing once. The sequenced sample consisted of peripheral blood. These receptors came from a woman between 18 and 29 years old with Graves' ophthalmopathy. CDR3s include the opening cysteine and the closing phenylalanine or tryptophan. D genes are given only for firm matches. The size entry is marked missing in some rows and otherwise reads once, few, many or a size class.

v_gene: TRBV9; abundance: few; j_gene: TRBJ2-2; d_gene: -; CDR3nt: TGTGCCAGCAGCCACCGGAGGCGGGACCCAGCGAACACCGGGGAGCTGTTTTTT; CDR3aa: CASSHRRRDPANTGELFF
v_gene: TRBV30; abundance: many; j_gene: TRBJ2-2; d_gene: -; CDR3nt: TGTGCCTGGAGGGTGGGGCTAGCGAAGAACACCGGGGAGCTGTTTTTT; CDR3aa: CAWRVGLAKNTGELFF
v_gene: TRBV4-3; abundance: -; j_gene: TRBJ1-1; d_gene: -; CDR3nt: TGCGCCAGCAGCCACCTCTTACAGGGATCTGAAGCTTTCTTT; CDR3aa: CASSHLLQGSEAFF
v_gene: TRBV9; abundance: many; j_gene: TRBJ2-1; d_gene: TRBD2; CDR3nt: TGTGCCAGCAGCGATGGACTAGCGGGAGTCGAGCAGTTCTTC; CDR3aa: CASSDGLAGVEQFF
v_gene: TRBV6-1; abundance: -; j_gene: TRBJ2-7; d_gene: TRBD1; CDR3nt: TGTGCCAGCCGGGACAGGATCTACGAGCAGTACTTC; CDR3aa: CASRDRIYEQYF
v_gene: TRBV28; abundance: many; j_gene: TRBJ1-2; d_gene: TRBD1; CDR3nt: TGTGCCAGCAGTTTAGTTTCCTGGGGACAGGGGGGGAATGGCTACACCTTC; CDR3aa: CASSLVSWGQGGNGYTF
v_gene: TRBV12-3/TRBV12-4; abundance: -; j_gene: TRBJ2-7; d_gene: -; CDR3nt: TGTGCCAGCAGTTTGGTTAGCGCCCCTTCCTACGAGCAGTACTTC; CDR3aa: CASSLVSAPSYEQYF
v_gene: TRBV7-2; abundance: many; j_gene: TRBJ2-7; d_gene: TRBD1; CDR3nt: TGTGCCAGCAGCCCGACAGGGTTGGATGAGCAGTACTTC; CDR3aa: CASSPTGLDEQYF
v_gene: TRBV30; abundance: many; j_gene: TRBJ1-2; d_gene: -; CDR3nt: TGTGCCTGGAGTGTTGGGGGGGGTAGCAATGGCTACACCTTC; CDR3aa: CAWSVGGGSNGYTF
v_gene: TRBV27; abundance: many; j_gene: TRBJ2-7; d_gene: -; CDR3nt: TGTGCCAGCAGTTTATGGCCCCGAAGAGGCAACTACGAGCAGTACTTC; CDR3aa: CASSLWPRRGNYEQYF
v_gene: TRBV15; abundance: many; j_gene: TRBJ2-7; d_gene: TRBD1; CDR3nt: TGTGCCACCAGCAGGGCCTTGGACAGGGGGCTCCACGAGCAGTACTTC; CDR3aa: CATSRALDRGLHEQYF
v_gene: TRBV20-1; abundance: -; j_gene: TRBJ2-2; d_gene: TRBD2; CDR3nt: TGCAGTGCTAGAGATGGAGCGGGAGGGGACACCGGGGAGCTGTTTTTT; CDR3aa: CSARDGAGGDTGELFF
v_gene: TRBV7-2; abundance: many; j_gene: TRBJ2-7; d_gene: -; CDR3nt: TGTGCCAGCAGCCGCGGACAGGGGAAGCGGGGGCCGGTCTACGAGCAGTACTTC; CDR3aa: CASSRGQGKRGPVYEQYF